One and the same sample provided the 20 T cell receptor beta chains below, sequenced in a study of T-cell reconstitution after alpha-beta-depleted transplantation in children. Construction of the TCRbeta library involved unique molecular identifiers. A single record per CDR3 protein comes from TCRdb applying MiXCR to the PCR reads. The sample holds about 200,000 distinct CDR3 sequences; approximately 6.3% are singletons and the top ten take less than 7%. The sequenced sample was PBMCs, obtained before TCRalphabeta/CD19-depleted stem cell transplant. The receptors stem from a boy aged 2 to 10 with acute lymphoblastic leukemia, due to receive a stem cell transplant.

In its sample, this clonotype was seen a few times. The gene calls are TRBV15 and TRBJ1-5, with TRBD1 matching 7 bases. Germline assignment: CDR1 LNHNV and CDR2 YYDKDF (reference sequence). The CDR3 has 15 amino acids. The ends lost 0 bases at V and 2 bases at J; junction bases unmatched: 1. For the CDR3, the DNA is TGTGCCACCAGCAGAGATGGACAGGGCAATCAGCCCCAGCATTTT. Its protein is CATSRDGQGNQPQHF.

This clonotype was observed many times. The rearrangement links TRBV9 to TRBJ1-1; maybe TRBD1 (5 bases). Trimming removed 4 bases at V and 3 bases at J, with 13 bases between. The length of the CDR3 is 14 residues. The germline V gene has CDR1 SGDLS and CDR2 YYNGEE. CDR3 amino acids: CASSPGAGHTEAFF. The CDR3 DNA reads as TGTGCCAGCAGCCCCGGGGCAGGCCACACTGAAGCTTTCTTT.

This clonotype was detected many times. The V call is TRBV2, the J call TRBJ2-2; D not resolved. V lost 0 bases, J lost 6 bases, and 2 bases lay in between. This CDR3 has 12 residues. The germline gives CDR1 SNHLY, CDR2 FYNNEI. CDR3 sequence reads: CASSEASGELFF. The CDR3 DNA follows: TGTGCCAGCAGTGAAGCTTCCGGGGAGCTGTTTTTT.

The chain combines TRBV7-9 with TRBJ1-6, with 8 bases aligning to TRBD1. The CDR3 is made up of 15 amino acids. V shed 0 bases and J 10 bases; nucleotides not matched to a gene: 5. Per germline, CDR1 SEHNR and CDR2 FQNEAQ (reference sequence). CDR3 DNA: TGTGCCAGCAGCTTAGCGAGAACAGGGGGGTCACCCCTCCACTTT. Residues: CASSLARTGGSPLHF.

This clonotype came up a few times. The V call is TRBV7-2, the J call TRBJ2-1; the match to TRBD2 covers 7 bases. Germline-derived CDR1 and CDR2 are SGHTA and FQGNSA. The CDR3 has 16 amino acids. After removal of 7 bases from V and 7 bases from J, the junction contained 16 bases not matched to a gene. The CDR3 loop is CASTPSGGRAVNEQFF. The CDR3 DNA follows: TGTGCCAGCACCCCCTCCGGAGGGAGGGCCGTGAATGAGCAGTTCTTC.

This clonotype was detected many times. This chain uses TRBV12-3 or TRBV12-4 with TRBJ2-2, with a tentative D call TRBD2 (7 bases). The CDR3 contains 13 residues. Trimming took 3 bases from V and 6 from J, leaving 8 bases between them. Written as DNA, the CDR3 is TGTGCCAGCAGTTTGGGGGGGCCCGGGGAGCTGTTTTTT. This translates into CASSLGGPGELFF.

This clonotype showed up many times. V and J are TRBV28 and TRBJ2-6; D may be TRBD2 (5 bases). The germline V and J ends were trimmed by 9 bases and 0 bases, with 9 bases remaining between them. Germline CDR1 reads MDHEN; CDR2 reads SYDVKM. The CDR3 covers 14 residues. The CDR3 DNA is TGTGCCAGTTTCGGGGTCTCTGGGGCCAACGTCCTGACTTTC. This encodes CASFGVSGANVLTF.

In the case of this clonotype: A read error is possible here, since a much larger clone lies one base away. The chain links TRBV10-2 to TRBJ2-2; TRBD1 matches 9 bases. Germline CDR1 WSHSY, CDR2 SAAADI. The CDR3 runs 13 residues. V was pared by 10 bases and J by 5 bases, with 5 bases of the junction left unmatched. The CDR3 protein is CATGQGKTGELFF. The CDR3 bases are TGCGCCACCGGACAGGGGAAAACCGGGGAGCTGTTTTTT.

DNA of the CDR3: TGTGCCAGCGGACTTGAGCGACGGGACTATGGCTACACCTTC. It specifies CASGLERRDYGYTF. This chain uses TRBV2 with TRBJ1-2; no firm D call. The ends were cut back, 8 bases at V and 3 bases at J, with 16 bases in the middle. This CDR3 is 14 amino acids long. The germline V gene has CDR1 SNHLY and CDR2 FYNNEI.

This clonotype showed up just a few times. The CDR3 DNA reads TGTGCCAGCAGCCTAGTGGGGTTTGGGCTAGCCAAAAACATTCAGTACTTC. This encodes CASSLVGFGLAKNIQYF. The chain recombines TRBV7-2 with TRBJ2-4; no reliable D call. V lost 5 bases and J 0 bases, leaving 17 bases between the germline ends. The germline gives CDR1 SGHTA, CDR2 FQGNSA. CDR3 length equals 17 residues. The full variable domain, completed using reference TRBV7-2 and TRBJ2-4, is GAGVSQSPSNKVTEKGKDVELRCDPISGHTALYWYRQSLGQGLEFLIYFQGNSAPDKSGLPSDRFSAERTGGSVSTLTIQRTQQEDSAVYLCASSLVGFGLAKNIQYFGAGTRLSVL.

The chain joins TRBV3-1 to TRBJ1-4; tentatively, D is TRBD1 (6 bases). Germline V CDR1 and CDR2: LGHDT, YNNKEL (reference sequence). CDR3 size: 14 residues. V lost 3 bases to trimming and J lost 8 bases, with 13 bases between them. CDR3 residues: CASSQRGPGEKLFF. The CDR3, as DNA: TGTGCCAGCAGCCAGCGGGGGCCTGGAGAAAAACTGTTTTTT.

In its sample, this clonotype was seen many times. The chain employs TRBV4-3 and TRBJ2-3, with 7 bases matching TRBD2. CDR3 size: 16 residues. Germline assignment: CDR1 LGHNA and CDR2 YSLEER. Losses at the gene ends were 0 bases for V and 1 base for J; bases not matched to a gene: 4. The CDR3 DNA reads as TGCGCCAGCAGCCAAGACCCAGCGGGACGCACAGATACGCAGTATTTT. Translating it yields CASSQDPAGRTDTQYF.

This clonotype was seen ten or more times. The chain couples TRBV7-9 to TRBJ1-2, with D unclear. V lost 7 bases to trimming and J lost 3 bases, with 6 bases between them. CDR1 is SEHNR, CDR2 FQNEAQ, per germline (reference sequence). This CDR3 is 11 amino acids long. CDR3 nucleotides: TGTGCCAGCACCCCGGACTATGGCTACACCTTC. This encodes CASTPDYGYTF.

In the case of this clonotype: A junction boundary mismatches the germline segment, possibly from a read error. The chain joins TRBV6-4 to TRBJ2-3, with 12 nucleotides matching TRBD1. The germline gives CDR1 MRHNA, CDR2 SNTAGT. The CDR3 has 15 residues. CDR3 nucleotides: TGTGCCAGCAGTGACGGGACAGGGGGCGCAGATACGCAGTATTGG. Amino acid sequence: CASSDGTGGADTQYW.

In DNA form, the CDR3 reads TGTGCCAGCAGCGCCCGAGGGGACAATGGCTACACCTTC. This translates into CASSARGDNGYTF. The chain carries TRBV11-2 and TRBJ1-2, with D perhaps matching TRBD1 (6 bases). In germline, CDR1 is SGHAT, CDR2 FQNNGV. Trimming shortened V by 5 bases and J by 6 bases, and 13 bases separated the two germline ends. This CDR3 has 13 residues.

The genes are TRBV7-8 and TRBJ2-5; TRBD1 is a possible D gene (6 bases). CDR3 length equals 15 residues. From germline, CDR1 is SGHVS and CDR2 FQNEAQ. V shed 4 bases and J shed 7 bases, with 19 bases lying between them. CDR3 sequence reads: CASSYPGQQDGTQYF. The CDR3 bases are TGTGCCAGCAGCTATCCAGGACAGCAGGATGGGACCCAGTACTTC.

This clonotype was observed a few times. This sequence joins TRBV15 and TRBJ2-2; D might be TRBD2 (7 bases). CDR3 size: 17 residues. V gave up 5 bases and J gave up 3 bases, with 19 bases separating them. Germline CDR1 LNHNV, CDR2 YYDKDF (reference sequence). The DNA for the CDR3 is TGTGCCACCAGCCCGGAGGGGGGGGAGACTTACACCGGGGAGCTGTTTTTT. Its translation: CATSPEGGETYTGELFF. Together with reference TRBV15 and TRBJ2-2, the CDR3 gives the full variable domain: DAMVIQNPRYQVTQFGKPVTLSCSQTLNHNVMYWYQQKSSQAPKLLFHYYDKDFNNEADTPDNFQSRRPNTSFCFLDIRSPGLGDTAMYLCATSPEGGETYTGELFFGEGSRLTVL.

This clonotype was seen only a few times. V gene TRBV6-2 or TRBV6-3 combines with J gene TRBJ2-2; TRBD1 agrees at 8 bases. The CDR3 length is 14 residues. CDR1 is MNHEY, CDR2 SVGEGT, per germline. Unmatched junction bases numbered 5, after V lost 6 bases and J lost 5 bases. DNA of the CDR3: TGTGCCAGCAGCCCAACAGGGGGGACCGGGGAGCTGTTTTTT. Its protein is CASSPTGGTGELFF.

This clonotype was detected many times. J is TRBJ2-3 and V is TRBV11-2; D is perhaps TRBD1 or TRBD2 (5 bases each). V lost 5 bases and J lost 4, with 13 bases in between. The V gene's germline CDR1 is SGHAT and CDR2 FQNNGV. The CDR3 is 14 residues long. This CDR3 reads CASSGHRGPDTQYF. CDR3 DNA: TGTGCCAGCAGCGGACACCGAGGGCCAGATACGCAGTATTTT.

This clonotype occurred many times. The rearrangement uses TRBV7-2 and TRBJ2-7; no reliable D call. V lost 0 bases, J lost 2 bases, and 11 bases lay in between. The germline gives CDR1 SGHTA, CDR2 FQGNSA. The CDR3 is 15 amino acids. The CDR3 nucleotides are TGTGCCAGCAGCTTAGCCACAGCAGCTACCTACGAGCAGTACTTC. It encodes CASSLATAATYEQYF.